The text below deals with one TCR beta chain. Its antigen is as yet unknown. This record belongs to a study of shared clonotypes between healthy human individuals. The table came from immunoSEQ multiplex PCR; TCRdb's copy has only in-frame clones and leaves some out. The sample yields about 2.2 million clones, around 93% seen once. Overall study results and limits: Naive CD4 clonotypes were shared across a handful of donors at about 5.2%.

Deletions cut 4 bases from V and 1 base from J, with 8 bases between. Germline CDR1 SGHRS, CDR2 YFSETQ. The CDR3 extends over 13 amino acids. Terminally differentiated effector memory CD45RA+ cells were left out of the naive CD8 fraction, which was CD45RO-negative and positively selected for CCR7. The material sequenced was naive CD8+ T cells from PBMCs. This sequence was found in a man younger than 35 in good health. Some clones in this sample may be carry-over from other donors' samples. The J gene is TRBJ1-1, the V gene TRBV5-1; D gene uncertain. The CDR3 DNA is TGCGCCAGCAGCCCACGGGAGAACACTGAAGCTTTCTTT. Residues: CASSPRENTEAFF.